A selection of T cell receptor beta chains follows, all from one sample in a study of cytomegalovirus exposure and HLA in healthy donors. The assay was immunoSEQ multiplex PCR, and TCRdb's table has in-frame clones only and misses some. The data hold some 60,000 clones, with more than 70% observed a single time. The sample consisted of PBMCs. Receptors were obtained from a male donor in good health and CMV-seronegative. The CDR3 runs from the conserved cysteine through the conserved F or W. Fields, in order: D gene, V gene, J gene, clone size, CDR3 DNA, CDR3 protein. A D gene is named only where the DNA matches it firmly. Part of the rows lack a size; the others show once, few, many or a class for expanded clones.

>TRBD2|TRBV5-5|TRBJ2-5|-
TGTGCCAGCAGCGCCGGGAGCGGGGGGGAGACCCAGTACTTC
CASSAGSGGETQYF
>-|TRBV6-6|TRBJ2-2|-
TGTGCCAGCAGTTTGCCGCGGGGCGGCACCGGGGAGCTGTTTTTT
CASSLPRGGTGELFF
>TRBD2|TRBV19|TRBJ2-3|-
TGTGCCCGCCGGGGGGCTAGCGGGGCCCCTAGCACAGATACGCAGTATTTT
CARRGASGAPSTDTQYF
>TRBD1|TRBV7-3|TRBJ2-5|-
TGTGCCAGCAGCCCGAAGGGACAGGAAGAGACCCAGTACTTC
CASSPKGQEETQYF
>-|TRBV2|TRBJ2-2|-
TGTGCCAGCAGTTTCGGGGGGCCCTCCACCGGGGAGCTGTTTTTT
CASSFGGPSTGELFF
>-|TRBV27|TRBJ1-4|once
TGTGCCAGCAGCCCGGGGGTAGGGATCCACGAAAAACTGTTTTTT
CASSPGVGIHEKLFF
>-|TRBV30|TRBJ1-2|-
TGTGCCTGGAGTAGTAGACCGACATATGGCTACACCTTC
CAWSSRPTYGYTF
>-|TRBV4-1|TRBJ2-1|-
TGCGCCAGCAGCCAAGACGGCTACAATGAGCAGTTCTTC
CASSQDGYNEQFF
>TRBD2|TRBV7-9|TRBJ2-1|-
TGTGCCAGCAGCTTAGCGGGACTAGCGGGGGGACACAATGAGCAGTTCTTC
CASSLAGLAGGHNEQFF
>TRBD1|TRBV11-3|TRBJ2-2|-
TGTGCCAGCAGCCCAGGGGGCAACACCGGGGAGCTGTTTTTT
CASSPGGNTGELFF
>-|TRBV19|TRBJ1-6|-
TGTGCCAGTAGTATAGGTGGACTTAGTTATAATTCACCCCTCCACTTT
CASSIGGLSYNSPLHF
>-|TRBV7-6|TRBJ1-5|-
TGTGCCAGCAGTGTAGAGACGGGGGGAGGGAGCAATCAGCCCCAGCATTTT
CASSVETGGGSNQPQHF
>-|TRBV5-1|TRBJ1-3|-
TGCGCCAGCAGCTTGTCTACAGTCCAAGGAAACACCATATATTTT
CASSLSTVQGNTIYF
>TRBD2|TRBV5-4|TRBJ2-5|-
TGTGCCAGCAGTCCGCGGGGGGAGACCCAGTACTTC
CASSPRGETQYF
>TRBD1|TRBV6-1|TRBJ1-2|-
TGTGCCGGGTCCTTGGACAGGGGGCGGCGGGGGGGCTACACCTTC
CAGSLDRGRRGGYTF
>TRBD1|TRBV5-1|TRBJ2-7|-
TGCGCCAGCAGCCCGGGGACAGGGAACTACGAGCAGTACTTC
CASSPGTGNYEQYF
>-|TRBV4-2|TRBJ2-2|-
TGTGCCAGCAGCCAAGGCGGTCCCAGGGTCACCGGGGAGCTGTTTTTT
CASSQGGPRVTGELFF
>TRBD1|TRBV11-2|TRBJ2-2|-
TGTGCCAGCAGCTCGGGACAGGGATTCCGTAGGGACACCGGGGAGCTGTTTTTT
CASSSGQGFRRDTGELFF
>TRBD2|TRBV29-1|TRBJ2-5|-
TGCAGCGTTGAAGGTGGGACTAGCGGGGTGGAGACCCAGTACTTC
CSVEGGTSGVETQYF
>-|TRBV5-5|TRBJ2-2|few
TGTGCCAGCAGCTTGTCCAGGGCGTACACCGGGGAGCTGTTTTTT
CASSLSRAYTGELFF
>TRBD2|TRBV5-4|TRBJ2-3|-
TGTGCCAGCAGCTTGCCAAGCGGGGGGGCAGGAGATACGCAGTATTTT
CASSLPSGGAGDTQYF
>-|TRBV7-8|TRBJ2-2|-
TGTGCCAACAGCTTAGATGCCACAGGGTATACCGGGGAGCTGTTTTTT
CANSLDATGYTGELFF